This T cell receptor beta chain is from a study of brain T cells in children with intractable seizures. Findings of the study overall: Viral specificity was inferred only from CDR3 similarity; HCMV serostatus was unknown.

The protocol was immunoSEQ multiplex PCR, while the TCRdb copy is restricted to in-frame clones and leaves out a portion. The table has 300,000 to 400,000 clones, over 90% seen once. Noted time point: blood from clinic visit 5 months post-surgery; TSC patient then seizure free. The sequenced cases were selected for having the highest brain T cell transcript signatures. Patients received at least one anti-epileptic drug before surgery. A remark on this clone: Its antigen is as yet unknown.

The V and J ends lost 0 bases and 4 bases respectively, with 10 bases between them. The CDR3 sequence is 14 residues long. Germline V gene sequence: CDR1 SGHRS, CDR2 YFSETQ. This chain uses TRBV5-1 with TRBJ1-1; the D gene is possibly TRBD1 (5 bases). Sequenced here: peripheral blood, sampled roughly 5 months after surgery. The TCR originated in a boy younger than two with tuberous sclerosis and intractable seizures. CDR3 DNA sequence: TGCGCCAGCAGCTTGGAGGGTAGGGGCACTGAAGCTTTCTTT. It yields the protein CASSLEGRGTEAFF.